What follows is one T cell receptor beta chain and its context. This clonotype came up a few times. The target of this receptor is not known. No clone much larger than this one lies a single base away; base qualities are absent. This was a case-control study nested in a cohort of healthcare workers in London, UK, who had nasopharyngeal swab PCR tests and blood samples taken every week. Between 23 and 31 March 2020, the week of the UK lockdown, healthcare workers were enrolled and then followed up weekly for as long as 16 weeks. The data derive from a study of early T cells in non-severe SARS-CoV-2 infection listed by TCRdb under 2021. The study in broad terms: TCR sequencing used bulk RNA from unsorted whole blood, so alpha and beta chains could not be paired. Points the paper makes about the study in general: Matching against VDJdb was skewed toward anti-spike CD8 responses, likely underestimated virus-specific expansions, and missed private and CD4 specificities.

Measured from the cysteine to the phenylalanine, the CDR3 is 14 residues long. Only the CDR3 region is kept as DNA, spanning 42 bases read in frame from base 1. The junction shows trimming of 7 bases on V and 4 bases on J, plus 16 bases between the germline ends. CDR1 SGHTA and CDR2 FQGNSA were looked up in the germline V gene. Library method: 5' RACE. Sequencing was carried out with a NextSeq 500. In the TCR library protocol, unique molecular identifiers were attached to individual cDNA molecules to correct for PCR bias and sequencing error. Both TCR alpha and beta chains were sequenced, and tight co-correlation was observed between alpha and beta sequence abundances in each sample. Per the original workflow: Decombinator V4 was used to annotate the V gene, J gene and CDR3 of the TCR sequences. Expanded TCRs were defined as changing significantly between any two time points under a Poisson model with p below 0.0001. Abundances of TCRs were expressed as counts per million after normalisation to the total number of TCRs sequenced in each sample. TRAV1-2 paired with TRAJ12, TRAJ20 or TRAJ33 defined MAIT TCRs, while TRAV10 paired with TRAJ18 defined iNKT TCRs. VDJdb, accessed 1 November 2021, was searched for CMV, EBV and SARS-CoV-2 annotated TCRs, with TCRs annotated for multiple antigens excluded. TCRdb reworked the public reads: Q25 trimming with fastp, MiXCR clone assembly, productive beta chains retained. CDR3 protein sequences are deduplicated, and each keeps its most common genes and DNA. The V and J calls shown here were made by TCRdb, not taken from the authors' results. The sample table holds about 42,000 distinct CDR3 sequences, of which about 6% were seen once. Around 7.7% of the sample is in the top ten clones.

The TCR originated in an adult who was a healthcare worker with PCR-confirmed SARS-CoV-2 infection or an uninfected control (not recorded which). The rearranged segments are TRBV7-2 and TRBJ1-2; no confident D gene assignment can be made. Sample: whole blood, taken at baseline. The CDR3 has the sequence CASNRPPPLYGYTF. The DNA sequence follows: TGTGCCAGCAACAGACCCCCACCCCTCTATGGCTACACCTTC.